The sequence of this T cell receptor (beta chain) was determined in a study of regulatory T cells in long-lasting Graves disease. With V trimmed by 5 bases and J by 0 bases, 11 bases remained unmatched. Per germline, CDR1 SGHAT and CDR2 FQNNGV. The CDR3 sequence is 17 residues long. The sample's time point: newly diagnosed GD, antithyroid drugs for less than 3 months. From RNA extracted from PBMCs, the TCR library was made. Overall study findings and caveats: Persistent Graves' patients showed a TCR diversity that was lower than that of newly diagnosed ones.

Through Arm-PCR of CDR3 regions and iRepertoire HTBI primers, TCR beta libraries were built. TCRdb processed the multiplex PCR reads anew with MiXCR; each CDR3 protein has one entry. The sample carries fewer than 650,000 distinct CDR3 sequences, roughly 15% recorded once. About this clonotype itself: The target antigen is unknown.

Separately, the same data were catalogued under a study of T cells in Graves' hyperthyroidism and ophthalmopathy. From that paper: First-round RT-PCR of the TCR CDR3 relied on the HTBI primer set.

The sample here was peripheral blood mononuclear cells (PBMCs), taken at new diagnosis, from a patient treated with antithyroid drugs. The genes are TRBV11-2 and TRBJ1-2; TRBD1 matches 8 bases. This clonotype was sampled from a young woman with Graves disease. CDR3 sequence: CASSLGQELYSNYGYTF. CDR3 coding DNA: TGTGCCAGCAGCCTGGGACAGGAGTTATACTCTAACTATGGCTACACCTTC. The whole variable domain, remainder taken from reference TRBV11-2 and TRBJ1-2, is EAGVAQSPRYKIIEKRQSVAFWCNPISGHATLYWYQQILGQGPKLLIQFQNNGVVDDSQLPKDRFSAERLKGVDSTLKIQPAKLEDSAVYLCASSLGQELYSNYGYTFGSGTRLTVV.